This record looks at one T cell receptor (beta chain) sequence and its context. V lost 3 bases and J lost 4, with 15 bases in between. CDR1 and CDR2 (germline): ENHRY, SYGVKD. This CDR3 has 15 residues. This record belongs to a study of blood T cell repertoires in COVID-19. Study background: The study drew acute and convalescent COVID-19 samples from the United States, Italy and Spain. Sample material is recorded as cDNA or gDNA derived from T cells, B-cell-depleted T cells, or PBMCs.

TCRdb's table, derived via immunoSEQ multiplex PCR, lists solely in-frame clones and lacks some. Here the sample spans 40,000 to 60,000 clones, around 80% being singletons. The V call is TRBV10-3, the J call TRBJ1-1; D is perhaps TRBD1 (5 bases). Sequenced sample: peripheral blood. This clonotype was obtained from a man in his 70s with acute or convalescent COVID-19. CDR3 loop: CAISDVGGISTEAFF. DNA of the CDR3: TGTGCCATCAGTGACGTCGGGGGGATCAGCACTGAAGCTTTCTTT.